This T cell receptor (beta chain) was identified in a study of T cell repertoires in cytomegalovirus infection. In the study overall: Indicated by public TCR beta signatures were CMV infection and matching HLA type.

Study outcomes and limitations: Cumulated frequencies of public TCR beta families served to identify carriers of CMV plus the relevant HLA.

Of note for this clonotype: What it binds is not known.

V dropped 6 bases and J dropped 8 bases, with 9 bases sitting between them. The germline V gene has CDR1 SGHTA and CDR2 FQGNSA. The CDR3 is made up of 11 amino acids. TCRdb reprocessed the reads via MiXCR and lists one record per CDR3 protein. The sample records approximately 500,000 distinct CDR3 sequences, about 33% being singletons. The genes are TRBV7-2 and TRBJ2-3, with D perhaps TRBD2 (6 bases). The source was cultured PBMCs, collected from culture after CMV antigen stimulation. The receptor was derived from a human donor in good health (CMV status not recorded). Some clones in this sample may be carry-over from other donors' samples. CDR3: CASREGSTQYF. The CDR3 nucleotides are TGTGCCAGCAGGGAGGGCTCTACGCAGTATTTT.